The next 17 T cell receptor beta chains were all read from a single sample in a study of T cell repertoires in cytomegalovirus infection. No antigen has been assigned to these receptors. TCRdb called the reads again in MiXCR, with one record for every CDR3 protein. The repertoire holds 650,000 to 900,000 distinct CDR3 sequences, approximately 32% seen once, with around 12% in the top ten. The starting material was cultured CD8+ T cells from PBMCs, obtained from culture after CMV antigen stimulation. Every receptor here comes from a human donor in good health (CMV status not recorded). Some clones in this sample may be carry-over from other donors' samples.

The chain uses TRBV6-5 and TRBJ1-2; D remains ambiguous. The V gene's germline CDR1 is MNHEY and CDR2 SVGAGI. Between the trimmed V and J ends, which lost 2 bases and 8 bases, there was a span of 18 bases. This CDR3 comprises 15 residues. This chain's CDR3 is CASSYTSRTGMGYTF. The CDR3 region has the DNA TGTGCCAGCAGTTACACCTCCCGTACGGGGATGGGCTACACCTTC.

This chain joins TRBV29-1 and TRBJ2-2, with a weak D call TRBD2 (5 bases). Trimming removed 4 bases from V and 7 bases from J, with 13 bases in between. Germline V gives CDR1 SQVTM, CDR2 ANQGSEA. This CDR3 has 13 residues. CDR3 nucleotide sequence: TGCAGCGTTGCGCTCGGTGACTACGGGGAGCTGTTTTTT. It specifies CSVALGDYGELFF.

CDR3 bases: TGCGCCAGCAGCCACAGCGGGGGGGGAGGAGATACGCAGTATTTT. This encodes CASSHSGGGGDTQYF. This chain links TRBV4-1 with TRBJ2-3; 10 bases line up with TRBD2. The CDR3 consists of 15 residues. The germline CDR1 and CDR2 sequences are MGHRA and YSYEKL. Unmatched junction bases numbered 5, after V lost 3 bases and J lost 5 bases.

The chain uses TRBV20-1 and TRBJ2-1; D call uncertain. Trimming took off 6 bases at V and 3 bases at J, with 18 bases between the two ends. The germline gives CDR1 DFQATT, CDR2 SNEGSKA (reference sequence). CDR3 size: 15 residues. In DNA, the CDR3 is TGCAGTGCCCGTCCACTCGTACGTATCTACAATGAGCAGTTCTTC. It encodes CSARPLVRIYNEQFF.

This clonotype was counted many times. CDR3 protein: CASSAPSGTGELFF. CDR3 sequence (DNA): TGTGCCAGCAGCGCCCCGTCCGGTACCGGGGAGCTGTTTTTT. V gene TRBV9 combines with J gene TRBJ2-2; D is ambiguous. With 3 bases removed from V and 5 bases from J, the gap between germline ends came to 11 bases. The CDR3 is made up of 14 amino acids. Germline V lookup: CDR1 SGDLS, CDR2 YYNGEE. Filled out from reference TRBV9 and TRBJ2-2, the complete variable domain reads DSGVTQTPKHLITATGQRVTLRCSPRSGDLSVYWYQQSLDQGLQFLIQYYNGEERAKGNILERFSAQQFPDLHSELNLSSLELGDSALYFCASSAPSGTGELFFGEGSRLTVL.

This clonotype was seen ten or more times. The genes are TRBV7-2 and TRBJ1-2; D gene uncertain. The CDR3 contains 13 residues. V lost 1 base, J lost 6 bases, and 9 bases lay in between. Germline-derived CDR1 and CDR2 are SGHTA and FQGNSA. CDR3 in amino acids: CASSLGARDGYTF. The CDR3 DNA sequence: TGTGCCAGCAGCTTAGGGGCGCGGGATGGCTACACCTTC. The entire variable domain, with the rest obtained from reference TRBV7-2 and TRBJ1-2, is as follows: GAGVSQSPSNKVTEKGKDVELRCDPISGHTALYWYRQSLGQGLEFLIYFQGNSAPDKSGLPSDRFSAERTGGSVSTLTIQRTQQEDSAVYLCASSLGARDGYTFGSGTRLTVV.

This clonotype has ten or more counts. V is TRBV6-1 and J is TRBJ2-7; 12 bases match TRBD2. With V trimmed by 1 base and J by 2 bases, 6 bases remained unmatched. The CDR3 is 17 amino acids. The germline V gene encodes CDR1 MNHNS and CDR2 SASEGT. The CDR3 DNA is TGTGCCAGCAGTGAAGGGTTGACTAGCGGGGGAGCCTACGAGCAGTACGTC. As protein: CASSEGLTSGGAYEQYV.

V usage is TRBV10-2 and J usage is TRBJ2-7, with 9 bases matching TRBD1. CDR3 length: 12 amino acids. The V gene's germline CDR1 is WSHSY and CDR2 SAAADI. DNA for the CDR3: TGCGGAGCCGGGACAGGGTTCCACGAGCAGTACTTC. It encodes CGAGTGFHEQYF.

Comments on this clonotype: This may stem from a read error, because a much larger clone lies one nucleotide away. J is TRBJ1-4 and V is TRBV7-8; D remains ambiguous. The CDR3 extends over 14 amino acids. Germline assignment: CDR1 SGHVS and CDR2 FQNEAQ. This CDR3 is CASSLVPVVENLFF. The CDR3 bases are TGTGCCAGCAGCTTAGTTCCGGTGGTTGAAAATCTGTTTTTT.

This chain links TRBV27 with TRBJ1-5, with 9 bases aligning to TRBD1. J lost 6 bases, V lost 0 bases, and 3 bases had no gene match. This CDR3 is built from 15 residues. The V gene's germline CDR1 is MNHEY and CDR2 SMNVEV (reference sequence). The CDR3 protein is CASSLSTGGGQPQHF. CDR3 sequence (DNA): TGTGCCAGCAGTTTATCAACAGGGGGCGGTCAGCCCCAGCATTTT.

This clonotype occurred a few times. The rearrangement links TRBV2 to TRBJ2-5; possible D gene TRBD2, 6 bases. The CDR3 length is 15 residues. Trimming cost V 0 bases and J 2 bases, with 10 bases left between them. CDR1 and CDR2 from the germline V gene are SNHLY and FYNNEI. CDR3 residues: CASSEAPGVQETQYF. CDR3 DNA: TGTGCCAGCAGTGAAGCGCCGGGGGTTCAAGAGACCCAGTACTTC. Using reference TRBV2 and TRBJ2-5 for the parts outside the CDR3, the full variable domain is EPEVTQTPSHQVTQMGQEVILRCVPISNHLYFYWYRQILGQKVEFLVSFYNNEISEKSEIFDDQFSVERPDGSNFTLKIRSTKLEDSAMYFCASSEAPGVQETQYFGPGTRLLVL.

This clonotype turned up a few times. The V call is TRBV6-5, the J call TRBJ2-7; TRBD1 might be the D (5 bases). The CDR3 has 12 residues. V dropped 8 bases and J dropped 3 bases, with 11 bases sitting between them. Germline-derived CDR1 and CDR2 are MNHEY and SVGAGI. The CDR3 nucleotides read TGTGCCAGCGGGGCTACCCACTACGAGCAGTACTTC. This sequence encodes CASGATHYEQYF.

The V gene is TRBV5-4, the J gene TRBJ2-3; TRBD1 agrees at 9 bases. CDR1 and CDR2 (germline): SGHNT, YYREEE (reference sequence). This CDR3 region has 14 residues. The V segment lost 4 bases and the J segment 5 bases; nucleotides outside the gene matches: 5. Here the CDR3 reads CASSTGTGQDTQYF. The CDR3 DNA reads TGTGCCAGCAGCACCGGGACAGGGCAAGATACGCAGTATTTT.

This clonotype was found a few times. V is TRBV6-5 and J is TRBJ1-6; the match to TRBD1 covers 8 bases. Looked up from germline, CDR1 is MNHEY and CDR2 is SVGAGI. The CDR3 consists of 13 residues. V was clipped by 6 bases and J by 7 bases; unmatched bases: 2. The DNA of the CDR3 is TGTGCCAGCAGGAACAGGGGGAATTCACCCCTCCACTTT. Translation: CASRNRGNSPLHF.

In its sample, this clonotype was seen a few times. The chain couples TRBV10-3 to TRBJ1-5; 9 bases are a match to TRBD1. Germline loops: CDR1 ENHRY, CDR2 SYGVKD. Trimming at V came to 10 bases and at J to 4 bases, leaving 8 bases not matched to a gene. This CDR3 contains 14 residues. The CDR3 nucleotides are TGTGCCACCGGGGAGGGGACAGGGAATCAGCCCCAGCATTTT. Protein product: CATGEGTGNQPQHF.

The sample holds many counts of this clonotype. The chain couples TRBV7-2 to TRBJ1-2, with 7 bases lining up with TRBD1. The CDR3 length is 14 residues. The ends lost 5 bases at V and 4 bases at J; junction bases unmatched: 7. Germline V CDR1 and CDR2: SGHTA, FQGNSA. The DNA for the CDR3 is TGTGCCAGCAGCCCGAGGGACAGCGGCTATGGCTACACCTTC. Protein product: CASSPRDSGYGYTF.

This clonotype was seen only a few times. The V gene is TRBV28, the J gene TRBJ2-1; TRBD1 matches 10 bases. The CDR3 spans 17 residues. V was clipped by 5 bases and J by 6 bases; unmatched bases: 13. From germline, CDR1 is MDHEN and CDR2 SYDVKM. This chain's CDR3 is CASSTTRQGATGNEQFF. DNA of the CDR3: TGTGCCAGCAGTACCACCCGACAGGGGGCGACGGGCAATGAGCAGTTCTTC.